This T cell receptor beta chain comes out of a study of blood T cell repertoires in COVID-19. Whole-study context: Both acute and convalescent COVID-19 samples were obtained from the United States, Italy and Spain. Sample material is recorded as cDNA or gDNA derived from T cells, B-cell-depleted T cells, or PBMCs.

V shed 3 bases, J shed 5 bases, and the junction held 7 bases outside the gene matches. The germline V gene encodes CDR1 MNHNS and CDR2 SASEGT. The CDR3 runs to 14 residues. Per the study methods: Quantification of nucleated cells was approximated via reference gene primer amplification. Sequencing used immunoSEQ multiplex PCR; TCRdb keeps in-frame clones, though not all of them. That table is the source of V, J and clone size, and D and trimming were worked out from the DNA. The repertoire holds 130,000 or so clones, with 86% as singletons. This chain uses TRBV6-1 with TRBJ2-7; TRBD2 matches 7 bases. This TCR derives from a middle-aged man with acute or convalescent COVID-19. The sample consisted of peripheral blood. This CDR3 reads CASSDLGRGHEQYF. The CDR3 DNA is TGTGCCAGCAGTGATCTAGGGAGGGGCCACGAGCAGTACTTC.